The rows below give T cell receptor beta chains drawn from one sample of a study of blood T cell repertoires in COVID-19. TCRdb keeps only in-frame clones here, not all; method: immunoSEQ multiplex PCR. The sample includes 53,000 or so clones, about three quarters seen only once; the top ten take 14% to 15%. The material sequenced was peripheral blood. The origin of the receptors is a human donor with active or convalescent COVID-19. The donor label of this sample is uncertain. Each CDR3 is given with its conserved first and last residue. D genes are given only for firm matches.

TRBJ2-7 . TRBV7-2 CASSLDRGGVGQYF
TRBJ1-1 . TRBV28 CASSFDSPEAFF
TRBJ2-3 . TRBV4-1 CASNIPTDTQYF
TRBJ1-3 . TRBV7-9 CASSQNQDAGNTIYF
TRBJ1-5 . TRBV19 CASSRQGNQPQHF
TRBJ2-5 TRBD2 TRBV5-4 CASSSTSGYQETQYF
TRBJ2-7 . TRBV7-2 CASSFLGTPTYEQYF
TRBJ2-7 TRBD1 TRBV18 CASSPGTGGSYEQYF
TRBJ1-4 TRBD1 TRBV6-5 CASRDRARELFF
TRBJ2-1 . TRBV7-3 CASSLTSSSSYNEQFF
TRBJ2-1 TRBD1 TRBV29-1 CSVSDRGSYNEQFF
TRBJ2-5 TRBD1 TRBV7-9 CASSRQGALGETQYF
TRBJ2-7 . TRBV30 CAWSANYEQYF
TRBJ2-3 TRBD2 TRBV7-2 CASSPGTSGRWTDTQYF
TRBJ2-1 TRBD1 TRBV27 CASSLSDRGPVYEQFF
TRBJ2-7 TRBD1 TRBV6-5 CASSSGGTGTFYEQYF
TRBJ1-5 TRBD1 TRBV2 CASSRGMNNQPQHF
TRBJ2-1 TRBD2 TRBV3-1/TRBV3-2 CASSRAGAEQFF
TRBJ1-1 . TRBV7-7 CASSRPGEENTEAFF
TRBJ1-3 TRBD1 TRBV30 CAWSRQTGGPGNTIYF
TRBJ1-4 . TRBV7-9 CASSLKGAGEKLFF
TRBJ2-1 TRBD2 TRBV19 CASSILQGLADYNEQFF
TRBJ1-3 . TRBV19 CASRKPQGPLGNTIYF
TRBJ1-4 TRBD1 TRBV7-6 CASSLYPMGTGEIGLEKLFF
TRBJ2-1 . TRBV3-1/TRBV3-2 CASSHDRVSYNEQFF
TRBJ1-6 . TRBV28 CASSLLRGSSYNSPLHF
TRBJ2-7 TRBD1 TRBV2 CASRWDRADEQYF
TRBJ2-5 TRBD2 TRBV6-5 CASIKLAGSQETQYF
TRBJ1-1 . TRBV11-2 CASSFGREGTEAFF
TRBJ2-1 TRBD2 TRBV5-1 CASSTVQTSGRAVNEQFF
TRBJ1-1 TRBD1 TRBV6-1 CASRETPGGGNTEAFF
TRBJ2-1 TRBD1 TRBV5-6 CASLLGTGGRNEQFF
TRBJ2-1 TRBD2 TRBV5-1 CASSLGRLAGVDNEQFF
TRBJ2-7 . TRBV5-1 CASSISGGSPSYEQYF
TRBJ1-2 TRBD1 TRBV29-1 CSVTGANYGYTF
TRBJ2-5 TRBD1 TRBV25-1 CASSARWTGGETQYF
TRBJ2-7 TRBD2 TRBV7-3 CASSAAGGYEQYF
TRBJ1-1 TRBD1 TRBV4-3 CASSQGPGQGARTEAFF
TRBJ1-2 . TRBV11-2 CASSSQDSPYGYTF
TRBJ1-3 TRBD1 TRBV28 CASSLGQQGNTIYF
TRBJ2-5 . TRBV4-2 CASSQGGRVGETQYF
TRBJ2-2 TRBD2 TRBV13 CASSSSGRINTGELFF
TRBJ1-2 TRBD1 TRBV25-1 CASRTGSYGYTF
TRBJ1-4 TRBD1 TRBV7-2 CASSSGRTGKKLFF
TRBJ2-1 TRBD2 TRBV25-1 CASRIAGESTEQFF
TRBJ2-1 . TRBV28 CASSPGGRTYNEQFF
TRBJ1-5 . TRBV4-1 CASSQGPDSGQPQHF
TRBJ2-1 . TRBV5-1 CASSLVAESYNEQFF
TRBJ2-3 TRBD1 TRBV29-1 CSVDQGADTQYF